This T cell receptor beta chain was captured by sequencing in a study of blood T cell repertoires in COVID-19. Original analysis: Estimation of nucleated cell counts was performed using reference gene primer amplification. TCRdb's table, derived via immunoSEQ multiplex PCR, lists solely in-frame clones and lacks some. That table gives V, J and clone size, and the DNA gave D and trimming. The table has some 64,000 clones, 65% to 85% seen once. The CDR3 sequence is 14 residues long. CDR1 is MNHEY, CDR2 SVGAGI, per germline. Trimming stripped 0 bases from V and 4 bases from J, with 9 bases between. Source material: peripheral blood. The genes are TRBV6-5 and TRBJ1-1; D may be TRBD1 (6 bases). The receptor comes from a man at least 80 years old with active or convalescent COVID-19. CDR3 loop: CASSYSRRGTEAFF. DNA for the CDR3: TGTGCCAGCAGTTACTCGCGCAGGGGCACTGAAGCTTTCTTT.